The 7 T cell receptor beta chains reported below all come from one sample, sequenced in a study of low-dose radiotherapy and immunotherapy resistance in tumors (dated by TCRdb to between 2021 and 2024). Interpreted using the paper, the time point label stands for: after trial treatment. The treatment or condition label here, explained by the study, means: LDRT plus nivolumab, ipilimumab, low-dose cyclophosphamide and aspirin (RACIN trial). The sequencer was an Illumina HiSeq 2500. First-strand cDNA was synthesized using Superscript III and a set of TRAV- and TRBV-specific primers, so that both TCRalpha and TCRbeta chains were covered. An approximately 20-cycle PCR with Phusion amplified the TCRs, pairing a constant-region primer with the adapter that was attached to the V primers. The public reads were reprocessed in TCRdb via fastp at Q25 and MiXCR, keeping in-frame beta chains. Each entry merges the rows of one CDR3 protein and shows their most common DNA and genes. The sample table holds under 110,000 distinct CDR3 sequences, of which roughly 20% were seen once. About 4% of the sample goes to the ten largest clones.

The source was PBMCs, collected after low-dose radiotherapy plus immunotherapy. These receptors were obtained from a male donor with prostate cancer.

In its sample, this clonotype was seen many times. J is TRBJ1-2 and V is TRBV4-1; D is unresolved. V shed 0 bases and J shed 3 bases, with 8 bases lying between them. This CDR3 region has 14 residues. Germline CDR1 is MGHRA and CDR2 is YSYEKL. The CDR3 protein is CASSQEEGDYGYTF. Written as DNA, the CDR3 is TGCGCCAGCAGCCAAGAGGAGGGCGACTATGGCTACACCTTC.

In DNA, the CDR3 is TGCGCCAGCAGCCAACTCGGGACTTCGACCTACGAGCAGTACTTC. Protein sequence: CASSQLGTSTYEQYF. The chain employs TRBV4-1 and TRBJ2-7, with D perhaps TRBD2 (6 bases). Between the trimmed V and J ends, which lost 2 bases and 2 bases, there was a span of 13 bases. Germline-derived CDR1 and CDR2 are MGHRA and YSYEKL. CDR3 length: 15 residues.

This clonotype was seen many times. This CDR3 reads CASGWGTEAFF. CDR3 nucleotide sequence: TGTGCCAGCGGGTGGGGCACTGAAGCTTTCTTT. The chain links TRBV6-2 or TRBV6-3 to TRBJ1-1, with D uncertain. Germline V lookup: CDR1 MNHEY, CDR2 SVGEGT. Trimming removed 8 bases from V and 4 bases from J, with 8 bases in between. This CDR3 comprises 11 residues.

The gene calls are TRBV27 and TRBJ2-7; 8 positions match TRBD1. V lost 8 bases and J lost 3; bases outside the gene matches: 9. Germline V gene lookup returns CDR1 MNHEY and CDR2 SMNVEV (reference sequence). The CDR3 is 14 residues long. This CDR3 reads CASGTGTGLYEQYF. The CDR3 region has the DNA TGTGCCAGCGGTACCGGGACAGGCCTCTACGAGCAGTACTTC.

This clonotype was counted at least ten times. The chain joins TRBV6-2 or TRBV6-3 to TRBJ2-3, with D perhaps assigned TRBD1 or TRBD2 (5 bases each). The CDR3 consists of 17 residues. Germline CDR1 is MNHEY and CDR2 is SVGEGT. The V and J ends lost 5 bases and 2 bases respectively, with 20 bases between them. This chain's CDR3 is CASSVRRGPDITDTQYF. The CDR3 nucleotides are TGTGCCAGCAGTGTACGTAGGGGACCAGACATCACAGATACGCAGTATTTT.

The chain is built from TRBV18 and TRBJ2-3; maybe TRBD2 (5 bases). V gave up 4 bases and J gave up 3 bases, with 17 bases separating them. The CDR3 has 16 amino acids. CDR1 KGHSH and CDR2 LQKENI come from the germline V gene. CDR3 protein: CASSQDRGGFTDTQYF. As DNA, the CDR3 is TGTGCCAGCTCACAGGACCGCGGCGGGTTTACAGATACGCAGTATTTT.

On this clonotype: A much larger clone differs by one base, so this may be a read error. The chain recombines TRBV3-1 with TRBJ1-1; possibly TRBD1 for D (5 bases). This CDR3 has 13 amino acids. Trimming took off 0 bases at V and 6 bases at J, with 8 bases between the two ends. Germline CDR1 LGHDT, CDR2 YNNKEL (reference sequence). The DNA for the CDR3 is TGTGCCAGCAGCCAAGATGCCAGGGCTGAAGCTTTCTTT. This encodes CASSQDARAEAFF.